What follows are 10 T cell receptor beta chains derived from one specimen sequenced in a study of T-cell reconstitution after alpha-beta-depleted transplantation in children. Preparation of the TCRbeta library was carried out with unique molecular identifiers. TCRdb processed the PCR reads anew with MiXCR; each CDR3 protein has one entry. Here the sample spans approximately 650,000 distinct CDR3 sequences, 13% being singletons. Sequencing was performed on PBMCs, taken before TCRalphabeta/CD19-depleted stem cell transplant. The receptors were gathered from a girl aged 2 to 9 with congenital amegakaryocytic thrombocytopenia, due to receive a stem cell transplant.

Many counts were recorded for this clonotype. CDR3 in amino acids: CASSLALSSGSVTGELFF. For the CDR3, the DNA is TGTGCCAGCAGCTTAGCGCTGTCTAGCGGGAGTGTCACCGGGGAGCTGTTTTTT. The J gene is TRBJ2-2, the V gene TRBV7-8, with TRBD2 identical over 10 bases. V dropped 0 bases and J dropped 4; count of bases not matched to a gene: 8. This CDR3 is built from 18 residues. The V gene's germline CDR1 is SGHVS and CDR2 FQNEAQ.

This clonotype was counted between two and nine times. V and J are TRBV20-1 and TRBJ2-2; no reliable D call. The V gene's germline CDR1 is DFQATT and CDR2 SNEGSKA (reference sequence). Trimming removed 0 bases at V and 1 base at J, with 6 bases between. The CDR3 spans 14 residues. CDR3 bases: TGCAGTGCTAGAGATCATGAGAACACCGGGGAGCTGTTTTTT. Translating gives CSARDHENTGELFF.

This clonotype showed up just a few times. CDR3 bases: TGCAGCGTTGAAACCATTAATACCCTGGAGACCCAGTACTTC. Amino acid sequence: CSVETINTLETQYF. The gene calls are TRBV29-1 and TRBJ2-5; the D is unclear. The V end was cut by 2 bases, the J end by 5 bases, with 15 bases between. The germline V gene encodes CDR1 SQVTM and CDR2 ANQGSEA. The CDR3 has 14 residues. The full variable domain, rest sourced from reference TRBV29-1 and TRBJ2-5, is SAVISQKPSRDICQRGTSLTIQCQVDSQVTMMFWYRQQPGQSLTLIATANQGSEATYESGFVIDKFPISRPNLTFSTLTVSNMSPEDSSIYLCSVETINTLETQYFGPGTRLLVL.

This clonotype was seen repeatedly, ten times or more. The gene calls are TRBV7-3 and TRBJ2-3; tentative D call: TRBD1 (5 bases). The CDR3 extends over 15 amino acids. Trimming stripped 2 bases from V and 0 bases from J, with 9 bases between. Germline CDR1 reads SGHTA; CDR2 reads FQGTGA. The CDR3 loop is CASSLQGTSTDTQYF. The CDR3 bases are TGTGCCAGCAGCTTACAGGGAACTAGCACAGATACGCAGTATTTT.

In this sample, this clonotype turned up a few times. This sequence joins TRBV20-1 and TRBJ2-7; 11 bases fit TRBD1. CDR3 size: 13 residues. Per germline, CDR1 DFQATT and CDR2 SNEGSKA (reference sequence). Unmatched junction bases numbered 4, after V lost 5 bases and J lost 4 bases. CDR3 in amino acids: CSAEGQGGYEQYF. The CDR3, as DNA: TGCAGTGCTGAGGGACAGGGGGGGTACGAGCAGTACTTC.

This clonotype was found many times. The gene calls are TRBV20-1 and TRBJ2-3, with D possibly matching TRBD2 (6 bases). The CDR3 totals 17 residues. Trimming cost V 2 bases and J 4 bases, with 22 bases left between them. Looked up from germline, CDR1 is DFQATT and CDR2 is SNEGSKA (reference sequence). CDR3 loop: CSARNLPTRGGADTQYF. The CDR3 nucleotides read TGCAGTGCTAGAAACCTTCCGACTCGCGGCGGGGCAGATACGCAGTATTTT.

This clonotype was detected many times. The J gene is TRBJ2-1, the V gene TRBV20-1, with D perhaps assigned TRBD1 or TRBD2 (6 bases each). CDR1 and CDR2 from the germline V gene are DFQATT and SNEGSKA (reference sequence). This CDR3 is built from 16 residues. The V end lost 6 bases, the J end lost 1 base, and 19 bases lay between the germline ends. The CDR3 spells CSAGRTGGGSYNEQFF. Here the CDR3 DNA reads TGCAGTGCGGGAAGGACTGGAGGGGGGTCCTACAATGAGCAGTTCTTC.

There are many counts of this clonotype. The DNA for the CDR3 is TGCAGCGTTGACGTTCAAGGTTTGCTGAACACTGAAGCTTTCTTT. Its protein product is CSVDVQGLLNTEAFF. This rearrangement joins TRBV29-1 to TRBJ1-1; the D is unclear. The CDR3 length is 15 residues. Trimming removed 3 bases from V and 0 bases from J, with 14 bases in between. Germline lookup yields CDR1 SQVTM and CDR2 ANQGSEA.

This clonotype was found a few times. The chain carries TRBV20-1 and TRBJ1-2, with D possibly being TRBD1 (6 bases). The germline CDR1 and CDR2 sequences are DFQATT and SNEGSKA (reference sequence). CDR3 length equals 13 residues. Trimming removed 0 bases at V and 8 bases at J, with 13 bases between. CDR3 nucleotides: TGCAGTGCTAGAGATTGGGGGGCGAAGGGCTACACCTTC. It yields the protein CSARDWGAKGYTF.

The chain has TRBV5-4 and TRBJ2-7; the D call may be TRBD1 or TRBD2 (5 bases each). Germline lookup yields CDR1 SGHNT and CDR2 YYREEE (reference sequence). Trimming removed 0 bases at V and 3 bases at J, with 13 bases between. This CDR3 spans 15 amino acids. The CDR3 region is CASSLAGPHLYEQYF. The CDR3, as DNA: TGTGCCAGCAGCTTGGCGGGGCCGCATCTCTACGAGCAGTACTTC.